Sequencing of this T cell receptor beta chain was carried out in a study of molecular identifiers for immune sequencing clone quantification. Study as a whole: Four portions were sequenced after RNA from roughly 18,000 or 92,000 naive CD8 cells was split five ways in replicates.

It was with previously described methods and listed TCR primers that bulk TCR libraries were made. TCRdb recomputed calls from the PCR reads with MiXCR, one row per CDR3 protein. The sample has some 580,000 distinct CDR3 sequences, 25% seen once. Study observations and caveats: In CMV-specific effectors, clones above 20 copies held over 98% of molecules; naive, under 1%.

As regards this clonotype: Its antigen is as yet unknown.

This CDR3 is built from 15 residues. In germline, CDR1 is SGDLS, CDR2 YYNGEE. V was shortened by 0 bases and J by 3 bases, with 12 bases between the two germline ends. The specimen sequenced was naive CD8+ T cells from blood, with Jurkat cell RNA spiked in. Subset of the sample: FACS-sorted CD8+CD4-CCR7+CD45RA+ naive T cells. The chain uses TRBV9 and TRBJ1-1; possible D gene TRBD1, 5 bases. The TCR originated in a human donor in good health. Some libraries in this study had Jurkat cell RNA spiked in. CDR3 region: CASSVEDRSDTEAFF. CDR3 sequence (DNA): TGTGCCAGCAGCGTAGAAGACAGATCGGACACTGAAGCTTTCTTT.